The rows below give T cell receptor beta chains drawn from one sample of a study of blood T cell repertoires in COVID-19. Produced via immunoSEQ multiplex PCR; TCRdb's table is partial and in-frame only. Found here are around 310,000 clones, 90% of them singletons; the top ten hold roughly 7.3%. The sequencing sample was made of peripheral blood. The receptor source for this set is a woman aged 25 to 39 with COVID-19, enrolled during active disease. CDR3s include the opening cysteine and the closing phenylalanine or tryptophan. D genes are given only for firm matches. Clone size is stated in some rows and not others, as once, few, many or a class when expanded.

>16|NA|TRBJ1-5|TRBD1|TRBV19
CASSTMTGISNQPQHF
TGTGCCAGTAGTACCATGACAGGGATCAGCAATCAGCCCCAGCATTTT
>11|few|TRBJ2-7|NA|TRBV6-2/TRBV6-3
CASSLSREQYF
TGTGCCAGCAGTTTGTCTCGCGAGCAGTACTTC
>15|NA|TRBJ1-1|TRBD1|TRBV5-5
CASSLIGQVNTEAFF
TGTGCCAGCAGCCTCATCGGACAGGTGAACACTGAAGCTTTCTTT
>16|NA|TRBJ1-4|TRBD1|TRBV4-1
CASSLRQGPTNEKLFF
TGCGCCAGCAGCCTCCGACAGGGTCCGACTAATGAAAAACTGTTTTTT
>16|NA|TRBJ2-3|TRBD2|TRBV6-5
CASSSRSGTEPDTQYF
TGTGCCAGCAGTTCAAGAAGCGGGACTGAGCCAGATACGCAGTATTTT
>18|NA|TRBJ1-5|NA|TRBV6-1
CASSVTRGGALSNQPQHF
TGTGCCAGCAGTGTTACCCGTGGGGGGGCGTTGAGCAATCAGCCCCAGCATTTT
>18|NA|TRBJ2-6|NA|TRBV14
CASSTRVSGGSGANVLTF
TGTGCCAGCAGCACAAGGGTGAGCGGAGGCTCTGGGGCCAACGTCCTGACTTTC
>13|NA|TRBJ2-1|NA|TRBV7-3
CASSLKYGSEQFF
TGTGCCAGCAGCTTAAAATACGGGAGTGAGCAGTTCTTC
>15|NA|TRBJ1-3|NA|TRBV6-1
CASSEASGGKNTIYF
TGTGCCAGCAGTGAAGCGTCAGGCGGGAAAAACACCATATATTTT
>13|NA|TRBJ1-4|NA|TRBV12-3/TRBV12-4
CASSFAAGEKLFF
TGTGCCAGCAGTTTCGCGGCGGGAGAAAAACTGTTTTTT
>13|NA|TRBJ1-2|NA|TRBV19
CASALAQMYGYTF
TGTGCCAGTGCTCTTGCCCAGATGTATGGCTACACCTTC